Listed below are T cell receptor beta chains from one sample, sequenced in a study of neurological immune-mediated disorders. Each CDR3 protein gets one entry after TCRdb re-called the 5' RACE reads with MiXCR. Here the sample spans about 62,000 distinct CDR3 sequences, roughly 3.5% being singletons. Sample: PBMCs. Source of these receptors: a woman aged 50 to 60 with multiple sclerosis. The CDR3 runs from the conserved cysteine through the conserved F or W. D genes are given only for firm matches. Expanded clones are given a class, and other clones once, few, many or no size at all.

CDR3,DNA,size,V,J,D
CASSPRWTERDIQYF,TGTGCCAGCAGTCCCCGCTGGACGGAGAGGGACATTCAGTACTTC,.,TRBV6-5,TRBJ2-4,.
CASSLGLDNQPQHF,TGTGCCAGCAGCTTAGGGCTGGACAATCAGCCCCAGCATTTT,many,TRBV7-9,TRBJ1-5,.
CATSRDLGPSNQPQHF,TGTGCCACCAGCAGAGATCTCGGCCCTAGCAATCAGCCCCAGCATTTT,many,TRBV15,TRBJ1-5,.
CASSLGQVLNTEAFF,TGTGCCAGCAGCCTGGGACAGGTTTTGAACACTGAAGCTTTCTTT,many,TRBV7-8,TRBJ1-1,TRBD1
CASSVSGTGVGYGYTF,TGTGCCAGCAGTGTATCCGGGACAGGGGTAGGCTATGGCTACACCTTC,many,TRBV2,TRBJ1-2,TRBD1
CASNQWGGANEQFF,TGTGCCAGCAATCAGTGGGGGGGTGCAAATGAGCAGTTCTTC,few,TRBV6-6,TRBJ2-1,TRBD2
CASSLSGAGNTIYF,TGTGCCAGCAGTTTAAGCGGGGCTGGAAACACCATATATTTT,few,TRBV12-3/TRBV12-4,TRBJ1-3,.
CASSPPGDNEQFF,TGTGCCAGCTCACCCCCGGGAGACAATGAGCAGTTCTTC,.,TRBV18,TRBJ2-1,.
CASSQVLVGQGYNEQFF,TGTGCCAGCAGCCAAGTTTTGGTGGGACAGGGATACAATGAGCAGTTCTTC,few,TRBV14,TRBJ2-1,TRBD1
CASSQDPSGGEQYF,TGCGCCAGCAGCCAAGATCCGAGCGGGGGCGAGCAGTACTTC,many,TRBV4-3,TRBJ2-7,TRBD2
CASSAYRGANEKLFF,TGTGCCAGCAGCGCTTACAGGGGCGCGAATGAAAAACTGTTTTTT,many,TRBV5-6,TRBJ1-4,TRBD1
CASSTLLLAGASDTQYF,TGTGCCAGCAGCACACTACTACTAGCGGGAGCTTCAGATACGCAGTATTTT,.,TRBV11-3,TRBJ2-3,TRBD2
CASSSRGKVEKLFF,TGTGCCAGCAGCTCCAGGGGGAAGGTTGAAAAACTGTTTTTT,few,TRBV12-3/TRBV12-4,TRBJ1-4,TRBD1
CASSLRMSSYNEQFF,TGCGCCAGCAGCCTACGGATGAGCTCCTACAATGAGCAGTTCTTC,many,TRBV5-1,TRBJ2-1,.
CASSQAPSGRLDEQFF,TGCGCCAGCAGCCAAGCCCCTAGCGGGAGGCTGGATGAGCAGTTCTTC,many,TRBV4-3,TRBJ2-1,TRBD2
CATSDWGQGGSYEQFF,TGTGCCACCAGTGATTGGGGACAGGGAGGCTCCTATGAGCAGTTCTTC,few,TRBV24-1,TRBJ2-1,TRBD1
CSVDTGGFNEQYF,TGCAGCGTTGACACAGGGGGCTTCAACGAGCAGTACTTC,.,TRBV29-1,TRBJ2-7,TRBD1
CASSLASTDTQYF,TGTGCCAGCAGTCTAGCTAGCACAGATACGCAGTATTTT,many,TRBV6-6,TRBJ2-3,.
CASSHGLAGRTDTQYF,TGCGCCAGCAGCCATGGACTAGCGGGACGCACAGATACGCAGTATTTT,many,TRBV5-1,TRBJ2-3,TRBD2
CSARAGTSGTASTDTQYF,TGCAGTGCTAGGGCGGGGACTAGCGGGACTGCTAGCACAGATACGCAGTATTTT,few,TRBV20-1,TRBJ2-3,TRBD2
CASSVGLAGYNEQFF,TGCGCCAGCAGCGTGGGACTAGCGGGGTACAATGAGCAGTTCTTC,many,TRBV5-1,TRBJ2-1,TRBD2
CASSQEINRVF,TGTGCCAGCAGCCAAGAGATTAACAGGGTCTTT,many,TRBV3-1,TRBJ1-1,.
CASSYREGNTEAFF,TGCGCCAGCAGCTACAGGGAGGGGAACACTGAAGCTTTCTTT,many,TRBV5-1,TRBJ1-1,.
CASSPRQGGTTGELFF,TGCGCCAGCAGCCCCAGACAGGGAGGTACCACCGGGGAGCTGTTTTTT,many,TRBV5-1,TRBJ2-2,.
CASSLAGTVIYNEQFF,TGTGCCAGCAGCTTAGCCGGGACAGTGATCTACAATGAGCAGTTCTTC,.,TRBV11-3,TRBJ2-1,TRBD1